Following are 8 T cell receptor beta chains from one sample sequenced in a study of control samples from healthy donors and cancer patients. The table came from immunoSEQ multiplex PCR; TCRdb's copy has only in-frame clones and leaves some out. This sample has 120,000 or so clones, with more than 75% found just once. The sample was blood. The receptors originated from a man in his fifties or sixties in good health.

The chain couples TRBV27 to TRBJ1-1; D ambiguous. The CDR3 totals 14 residues. Trimming took 0 bases from V and 5 from J, leaving 10 bases between them. Per the germline V gene, CDR1 is MNHEY and CDR2 is SMNVEV (reference sequence). The CDR3 bases are TGTGCCAGCAGTTTATCGATGCAGGTTACTGAAGCTTTCTTT. Protein: CASSLSMQVTEAFF.

The chain employs TRBV5-5 and TRBJ1-2; D is ambiguous. This CDR3 is 12 amino acids long. V gave up 0 bases and J gave up 12 bases, with 12 bases separating them. CDR1 and CDR2 from the germline V gene are SGHKS and YYEKEE (reference sequence). The CDR3 here is CASSLANGLDTF. The CDR3 nucleotides are TGTGCCAGCAGCTTGGCTAATGGACTAGACACCTTC.

The J gene is TRBJ2-7, the V gene TRBV21-1. TRBV21-1 is a known pseudogene. CDR3 size: 13 residues. For the CDR3, the DNA is TGTGCCAGCACCTATTTGGAAAAGTACGAGCAGTACTTC. Its protein product is CASTYLEKYEQYF.

This clone has just one count. The gene calls are TRBV7-2 and TRBJ1-3; D may be TRBD1 (6 bases). V was trimmed by 8 bases and J by 4 bases, leaving 12 bases between them. The CDR3 contains 13 residues. Germline lookup yields CDR1 SGHTA and CDR2 FQGNSA. CDR3 nucleotide sequence: TGTGCCAGCCGGGGGGCGATGGGAAACACCATATATTTT. Its protein is CASRGAMGNTIYF.

CDR3 amino acids: CTGQSNYGYTF. CDR3 in DNA: TGCACGGGACAGTCTAACTATGGCTACACCTTC. V and J are TRBV20-1 and TRBJ1-2; 7 bases are a match to TRBD1. CDR3 length equals 11 residues. CDR1 is DFQATT, CDR2 SNEGSKA, per germline (reference sequence).

The chain links TRBV11-2 to TRBJ2-3; TRBD1 aligns across 7 bases. The germline V gene encodes CDR1 SGHAT and CDR2 FQNNGV. With 5 bases clipped from V and 5 bases from J, the junction kept 7 bases outside the gene matches. This CDR3 is 14 amino acids long. This CDR3 reads CASSPQQGRDTQYF. The CDR3, as DNA: TGTGCCAGCAGCCCCCAACAGGGGCGAGATACGCAGTATTTT.

The chain recombines TRBV11-1 with TRBJ1-3, with D possibly being TRBD1 (5 bases). Trimming cost V 5 bases and J 10 bases, with 15 bases left between them. Germline CDR1 and CDR2: SGHAT and FQDESV (reference sequence). The length of the CDR3 is 13 residues. The CDR3 reads CASSPDERGTIYF. Here the CDR3 DNA reads TGTGCCAGCAGCCCGGACGAGAGGGGTACCATATATTTT. Using reference TRBV11-1 and TRBJ1-3 for the parts outside the CDR3, the full variable domain is EAEVAQSPRYKITEKSQAVAFWCDPISGHATLYWYRQILGQGPELLVQFQDESVVDDSQLPKDRFSAERLKGVDSTLKIQPAELGDSAMYLCASSPDERGTIYFGEGSWLTVV.

The sample holds a few counts of this clone. V is TRBV6-4 and J is TRBJ2-1; a possible D gene is TRBD1 (5 bases). The germline CDR1 and CDR2 sequences are MRHNA and SNTAGT. With 5 bases removed from V and 5 bases from J, the gap between germline ends came to 10 bases. This CDR3 has 13 amino acids. CDR3 amino acids: CASSSNRNNEQFF. CDR3 in DNA: TGTGCCAGCAGTAGTAACAGGAACAATGAGCAGTTCTTC.